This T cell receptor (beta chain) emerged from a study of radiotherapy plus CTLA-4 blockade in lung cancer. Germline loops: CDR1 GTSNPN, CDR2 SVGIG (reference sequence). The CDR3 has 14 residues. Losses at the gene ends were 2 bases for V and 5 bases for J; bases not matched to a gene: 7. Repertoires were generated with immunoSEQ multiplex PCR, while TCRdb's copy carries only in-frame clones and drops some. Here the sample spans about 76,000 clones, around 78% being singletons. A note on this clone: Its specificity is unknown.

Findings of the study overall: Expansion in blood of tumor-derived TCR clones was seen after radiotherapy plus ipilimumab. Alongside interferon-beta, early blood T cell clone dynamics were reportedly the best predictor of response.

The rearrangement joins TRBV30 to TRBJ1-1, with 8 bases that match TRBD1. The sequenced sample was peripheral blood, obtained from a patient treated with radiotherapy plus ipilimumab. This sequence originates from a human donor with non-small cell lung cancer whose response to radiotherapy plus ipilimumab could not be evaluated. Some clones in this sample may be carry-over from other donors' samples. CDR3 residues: CAWSTTGVLTEAFF. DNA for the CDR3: TGTGCCTGGAGTACGACAGGGGTGTTAACTGAAGCTTTCTTT.